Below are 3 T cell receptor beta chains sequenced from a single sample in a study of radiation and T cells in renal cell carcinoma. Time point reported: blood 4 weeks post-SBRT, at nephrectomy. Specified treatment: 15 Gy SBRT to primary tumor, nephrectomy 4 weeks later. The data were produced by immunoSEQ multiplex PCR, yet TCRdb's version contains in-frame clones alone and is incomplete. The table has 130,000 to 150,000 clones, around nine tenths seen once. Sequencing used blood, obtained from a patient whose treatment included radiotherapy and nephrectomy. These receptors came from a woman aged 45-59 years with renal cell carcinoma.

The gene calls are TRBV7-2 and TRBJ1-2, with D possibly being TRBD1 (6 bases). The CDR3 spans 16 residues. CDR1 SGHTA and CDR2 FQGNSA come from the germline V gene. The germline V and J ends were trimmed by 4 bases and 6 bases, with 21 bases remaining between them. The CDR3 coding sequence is TGTGCCAGCAGCTCACCATCTCGGCGAACAGGGAATGGCTACACCTTC. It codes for CASSSPSRRTGNGYTF.

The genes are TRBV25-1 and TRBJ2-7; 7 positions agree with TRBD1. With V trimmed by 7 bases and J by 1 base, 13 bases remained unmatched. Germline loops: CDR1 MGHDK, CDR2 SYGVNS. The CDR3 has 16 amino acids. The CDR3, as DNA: TGTGCCAGCACCCTCACCGGGCAGGGGGTTTCCTACGAGCAGTACTTC. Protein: CASTLTGQGVSYEQYF.

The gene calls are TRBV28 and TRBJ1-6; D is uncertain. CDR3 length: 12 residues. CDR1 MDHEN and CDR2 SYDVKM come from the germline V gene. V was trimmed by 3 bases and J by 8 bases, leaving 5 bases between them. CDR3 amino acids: CASSFGYSPLHF. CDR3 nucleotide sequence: TGTGCCAGCAGTTTCGGTTATTCACCCCTCCACTTT.